This T cell receptor beta chain was documented in a study of tumor T cells in aggressive B-cell lymphoma. Using immunoSEQ multiplex PCR, the repertoire was profiled, and TCRdb retains in-frame clones only, with some absent. The table has over a hundred clones, 70% to 90% seen once. The receptor was isolated from an adult with diffuse large B cell lymphoma. The sequenced sample consisted of tumor tissue.

CDR3 DNA sequence: TGTGCCAGCAGCCAACCGGGCGGGGAAGGGTCGCCCCAGCATTTT. Protein: CASSQPGGEGSPQHF. V gene TRBV4-2 combines with J gene TRBJ1-5; no clear D. Germline V lookup: CDR1 LGHNA, CDR2 YNFKEQ. This CDR3 region has 15 residues. The V and J ends lost 2 bases and 9 bases respectively, with 17 bases between them.